Listed below are T cell receptor beta chains from one sample, sequenced in a study of cytomegalovirus exposure and HLA in healthy donors. The protocol was immunoSEQ multiplex PCR, while the TCRdb copy is restricted to in-frame clones and leaves out a portion. The sample holds 55,000 to 80,000 clones, over 70% seen once. Specimen: PBMCs. These receptors all come from a man in his 60s in good health and CMV-seropositive. Each CDR3 is given with its conserved first and last residue. The D gene is left open where the match is weak. Part of the rows lack a size; the others show once, few, many or a class for expanded clones.

TRBV27	TRBJ2-1	.	TRBD1	TGTGCCAGCAGTCTGAGGACAGGGGGCTTCAATGAGCAGTTCTTC	CASSLRTGGFNEQFF
TRBV25-1	TRBJ2-1	.	TRBD1	TGTGCCAGCGACAGGGGGCTTGGGTACAATGAGCAGTTCTTC	CASDRGLGYNEQFF
TRBV13	TRBJ1-1	.	.	TGTGCCAGCAGCTTAGAAGCGGGAATTGAAGCTTTCTTT	CASSLEAGIEAFF
TRBV4-1	TRBJ1-2	.	.	TGCGCCAGCAGCCAACCCTTGGAGGGTGGGCATAATGGCTACACCTTC	CASSQPLEGGHNGYTF
TRBV27	TRBJ2-2	.	.	TGTGCCAGCAGTTCTCCCTTACTAGGGAACACCGGGGAGCTGTTTTTT	CASSSPLLGNTGELFF
TRBV21-1	TRBJ2-5	.	.	TGTGCCAGCGGGTCCTACATCCTGCAGGGGTCGGAGACCCAGTACTTC	CASGSYILQGSETQYF
TRBV5-1	TRBJ2-3	few	TRBD2	TGCGCCAGCAGCTCGGACCCGTCGAGCGGGAGTGATACGCAGTATTTT	CASSSDPSSGSDTQYF
TRBV7-2	TRBJ2-2	.	.	TGTGCCAGCAGCTCAATTCTATCGAACACCGGGGAGCTGTTTTTT	CASSSILSNTGELFF
TRBV6-1	TRBJ2-7	.	TRBD1	TGTGCCAGCAGTGAAGGGGGACAGGGTTCGTACGAGCAGTACTTC	CASSEGGQGSYEQYF
TRBV6-1	TRBJ2-4	.	.	TGTGCCAGCAGGCCAGGGGGGAATTTATACATTCAGTACTTC	CASRPGGNLYIQYF
TRBV19	TRBJ1-4	.	TRBD1	TGTGCCAGTAGCGAGGGGGCGACTAATGAAAAACTGTTTTTT	CASSEGATNEKLFF
TRBV11-2	TRBJ2-5	few	TRBD2	TGTGCCAGCAGTGGGACTAGCGGCCCTCAAGAGACCCAGTACTTC	CASSGTSGPQETQYF
TRBV6-1	TRBJ1-5	.	.	TGTGCCAGCAGTGAACAGGACAATAGCAATCAGCCCCAGCATTTT	CASSEQDNSNQPQHF
TRBV2	TRBJ2-5	.	.	TGTGCCAGCAAGTTCGACCGTAGCCTAAACCAAGAGACCCAGTACTTC	CASKFDRSLNQETQYF
TRBV27	TRBJ2-2	.	TRBD1	TGTGCCAGCAGTCCCCGCCACCGGGACAGGGGGCTTGGCACCGGGGAGCTGTTTTTT	CASSPRHRDRGLGTGELFF
TRBV10-3	TRBJ2-5	.	.	TGTGCCATCAGTGAGTCGCTAGAACTAGAGACCCAGTACTTC	CAISESLELETQYF
TRBV7-9	TRBJ2-7	.	.	TGTGCCAGCAGCTTAGGTCTAACGGGGTTCGAGCAGTACTTC	CASSLGLTGFEQYF
TRBV2	TRBJ2-7	.	TRBD1	TGTGCCAGCAGTGAAGCGCTGGGGACAGAGTACGAGCAGTACTTC	CASSEALGTEYEQYF
TRBV7-8	TRBJ2-7	.	.	TGTGCCAGCAGCTTAGCGCTCGGAGGAGATGCCTACGAGCAGTACTTC	CASSLALGGDAYEQYF
TRBV10-3	TRBJ2-1	.	TRBD2	TGTGCCATCAGCCCAGGGACTAGCGGGAGCGATGAGCAGTTCTTC	CAISPGTSGSDEQFF
TRBV6-6	TRBJ2-7	.	.	TGTGCCAGCAGTTACTCAGGGGACGAGCAGTACTTC	CASSYSGDEQYF
TRBV11-2	TRBJ2-6	.	.	TGTGCCAGCAGCATACAGAACTCTGGGGCCAACGTCCTGACTTTC	CASSIQNSGANVLTF